This T cell receptor beta chain was identified during a study of blood T cell repertoires in COVID-19. Study background: Samples representing acute and convalescent COVID-19 were sourced from the United States, Italy and Spain.

Clinical history reported by participants formed the basis on which cohorts were assigned. This CDR3 comprises 16 residues. In germline, CDR1 is MGHRA, CDR2 YSYEKL. After removal of 2 bases from V and 2 bases from J, the junction contained 6 bases not matched to a gene. In the original processing: The authors estimated nucleated cell counts from reference gene primer amplification. The repertoire was sequenced with immunoSEQ multiplex PCR; TCRdb's copy has only in-frame clones and lacks some. V and J calls and clone size come straight from that table; D and trimming were deduced from the DNA. The top ten clones hold 11% of a sample with 200,000 to 250,000 clones, roughly 87% of them seen once.

V and J are TRBV4-1 and TRBJ2-7, with TRBD2 identical over 10 bases. This sequence was found in a man aged 30 to 39 who had recovered from COVID-19. The specimen was PBMCs or T cells enriched from blood (not recorded which). In DNA, the CDR3 is TGCGCCAGCAGCCAAACGGAGAGCGGGAGGGCCTACGAGCAGTACTTC. Its protein product is CASSQTESGRAYEQYF.